This TCR beta chain was sequenced for a study of blood T cell repertoires in COVID-19. As for the study in general: In each case, the material was cDNA or gDNA derived from T cells, B-cell-depleted T cells, or PBMCs.

Germline V gene sequence: CDR1 LNHDA, CDR2 SQIVND (reference sequence). This CDR3 spans 14 amino acids. V was pared by 3 bases and J by 5 bases, with 5 bases of the junction left unmatched. Per the authors' pipeline: By means of reference gene primer amplification, nucleated cell counts were estimated. Assay: immunoSEQ multiplex PCR; the TCRdb copy retains only in-frame clones and omits some. That table furnishes V, J and clone size, whereas the DNA furnished D and trimming. The sample includes around 150,000 clones, 60% to 80% of them seen just once. The clonotype comes from a man aged 55 to 70 who had recovered from COVID-19. The J gene is TRBJ1-1, the V gene TRBV19; 8 positions agree with TRBD1. Sequencing was carried out using peripheral blood. The CDR3 reads CASSIGTGRTEAFF. As DNA, the CDR3 is TGTGCCAGTAGTATTGGGACAGGACGAACTGAAGCTTTCTTT.